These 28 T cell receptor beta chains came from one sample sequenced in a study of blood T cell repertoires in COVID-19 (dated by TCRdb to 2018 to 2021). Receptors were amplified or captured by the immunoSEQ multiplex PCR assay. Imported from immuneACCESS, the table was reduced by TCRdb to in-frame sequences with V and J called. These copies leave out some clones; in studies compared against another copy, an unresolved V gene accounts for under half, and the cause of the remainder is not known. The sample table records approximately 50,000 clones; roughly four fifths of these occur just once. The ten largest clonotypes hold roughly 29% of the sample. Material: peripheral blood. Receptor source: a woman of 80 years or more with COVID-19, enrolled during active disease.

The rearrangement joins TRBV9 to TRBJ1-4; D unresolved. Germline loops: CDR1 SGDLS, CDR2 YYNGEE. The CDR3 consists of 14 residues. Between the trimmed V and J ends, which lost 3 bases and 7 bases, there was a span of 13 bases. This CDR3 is CASSASGLGEKLFF. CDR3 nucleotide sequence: TGTGCCAGCAGCGCCTCTGGCCTTGGTGAAAAACTGTTTTTT.

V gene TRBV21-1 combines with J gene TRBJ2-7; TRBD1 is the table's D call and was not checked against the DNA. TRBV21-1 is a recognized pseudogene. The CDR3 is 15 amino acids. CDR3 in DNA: TGTGCCAGCAGCACCAGGGACAGTCTCGCCTACGAGCAGTACTTC. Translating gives CASSTRDSLAYEQYF.

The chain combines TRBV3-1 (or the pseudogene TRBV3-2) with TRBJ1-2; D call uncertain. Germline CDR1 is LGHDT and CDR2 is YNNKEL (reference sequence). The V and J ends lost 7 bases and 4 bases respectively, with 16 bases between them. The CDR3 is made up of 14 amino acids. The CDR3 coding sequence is TGTGCCAGCACCCCTTCGGGTGGCCTCTATGGCTACACCTTC. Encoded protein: CASTPSGGLYGYTF.

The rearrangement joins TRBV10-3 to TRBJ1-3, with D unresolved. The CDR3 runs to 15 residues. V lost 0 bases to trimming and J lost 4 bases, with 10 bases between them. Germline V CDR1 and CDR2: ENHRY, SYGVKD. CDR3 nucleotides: TGTGCCATCAGTGAGTCGAAAGCCTTGGGAAACACCATATATTTT. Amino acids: CAISESKALGNTIYF.

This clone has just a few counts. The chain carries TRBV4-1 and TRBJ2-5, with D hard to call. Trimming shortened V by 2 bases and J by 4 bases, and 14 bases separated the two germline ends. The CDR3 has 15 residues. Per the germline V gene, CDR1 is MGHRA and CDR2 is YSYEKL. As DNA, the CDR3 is TGCGCCAGCAGCCAAACCGGGTCACTCGGAGAGACCCAGTACTTC. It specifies CASSQTGSLGETQYF.

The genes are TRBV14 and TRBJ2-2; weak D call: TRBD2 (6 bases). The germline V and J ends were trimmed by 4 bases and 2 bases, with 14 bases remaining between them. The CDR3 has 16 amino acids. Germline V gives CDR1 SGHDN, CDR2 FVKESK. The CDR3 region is CASSRLAGLNTGELFF. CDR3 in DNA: TGTGCCAGCAGCCGATTGGCGGGACTCAACACCGGGGAGCTGTTTTTT.

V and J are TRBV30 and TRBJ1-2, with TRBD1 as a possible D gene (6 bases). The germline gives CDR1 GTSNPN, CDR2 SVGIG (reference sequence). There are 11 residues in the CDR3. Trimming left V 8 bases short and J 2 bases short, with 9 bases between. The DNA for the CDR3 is TGTGCCAGGGACACAAACTATGGCTACACCTTC. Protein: CARDTNYGYTF.

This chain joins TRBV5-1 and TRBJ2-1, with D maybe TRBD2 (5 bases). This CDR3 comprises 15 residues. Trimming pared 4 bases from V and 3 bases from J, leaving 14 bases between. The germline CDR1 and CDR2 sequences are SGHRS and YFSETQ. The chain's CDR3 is CASSPAGFLYNEQFF. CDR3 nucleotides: TGCGCCAGCAGCCCGGCGGGCTTCCTCTACAATGAGCAGTTCTTC. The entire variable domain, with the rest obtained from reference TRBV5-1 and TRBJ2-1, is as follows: KAGVTQTPRYLIKTRGQQVTLSCSPISGHRSVSWYQQTPGQGLQFLFEYFSETQRNKGNFPGRFSGRQFSNSRSEMNVSTLELGDSALYLCASSPAGFLYNEQFFGPGTRLTVL.

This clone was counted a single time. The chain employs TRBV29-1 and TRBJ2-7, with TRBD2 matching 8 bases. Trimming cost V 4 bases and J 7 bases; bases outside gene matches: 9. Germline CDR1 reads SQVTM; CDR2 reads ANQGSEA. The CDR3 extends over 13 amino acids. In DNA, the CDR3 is TGCAGCGTTGCTATCGGGAGGGCTGGGGAGCAGTACTTC. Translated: CSVAIGRAGEQYF.

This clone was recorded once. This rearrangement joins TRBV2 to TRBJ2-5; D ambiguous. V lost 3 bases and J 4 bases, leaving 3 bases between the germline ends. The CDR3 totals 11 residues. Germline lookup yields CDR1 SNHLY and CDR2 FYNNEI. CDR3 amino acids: CASSDRETQYF. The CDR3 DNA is TGTGCCAGCAGTGATAGAGAGACCCAGTACTTC.

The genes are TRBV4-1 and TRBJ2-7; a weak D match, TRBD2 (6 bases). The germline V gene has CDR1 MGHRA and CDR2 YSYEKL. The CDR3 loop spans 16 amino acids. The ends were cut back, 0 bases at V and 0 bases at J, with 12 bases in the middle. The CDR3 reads CASSQDSGVSSYEQYF. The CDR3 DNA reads TGCGCCAGCAGCCAAGATTCGGGAGTTTCCTCCTACGAGCAGTACTTC.

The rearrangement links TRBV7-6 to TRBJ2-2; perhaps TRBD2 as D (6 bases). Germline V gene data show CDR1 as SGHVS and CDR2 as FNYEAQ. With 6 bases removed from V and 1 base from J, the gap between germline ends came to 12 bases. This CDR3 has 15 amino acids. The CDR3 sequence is CASSSGRLNTGELFF. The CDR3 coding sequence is TGTGCCAGCAGTAGCGGCAGATTGAACACCGGGGAGCTGTTTTTT. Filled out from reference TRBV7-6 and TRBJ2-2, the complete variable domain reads GAGVSQSPRYKVTKRGQDVALRCDPISGHVSLYWYRQALGQGPEFLTYFNYEAQQDKSGLPNDRFSAERPEGSISTLTIQRTEQRDSAMYRCASSSGRLNTGELFFGEGSRLTVL.

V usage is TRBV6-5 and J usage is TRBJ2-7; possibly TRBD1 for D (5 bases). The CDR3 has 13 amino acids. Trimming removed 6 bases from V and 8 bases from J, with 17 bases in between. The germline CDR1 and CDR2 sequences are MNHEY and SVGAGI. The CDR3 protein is CASRETVGSKQYF. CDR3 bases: TGTGCCAGCAGAGAGACAGTAGGGTCGAAGCAGTACTTC.

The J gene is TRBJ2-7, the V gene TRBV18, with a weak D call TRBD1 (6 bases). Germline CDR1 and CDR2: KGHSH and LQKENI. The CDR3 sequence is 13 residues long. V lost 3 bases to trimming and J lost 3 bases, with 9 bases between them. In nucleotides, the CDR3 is TGTGCCAGCTCACCCGGGACAAACTACGAGCAGTACTTC. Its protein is CASSPGTNYEQYF. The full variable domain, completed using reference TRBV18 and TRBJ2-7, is NAGVMQNPRHLVRRRGQEARLRCSPMKGHSHVYWYRQLPEEGLKFMVYLQKENIIDESGMPKERFSAEFPKEGPSILRIQQVVRGDSAAYFCASSPGTNYEQYFGPGTRLTVT.

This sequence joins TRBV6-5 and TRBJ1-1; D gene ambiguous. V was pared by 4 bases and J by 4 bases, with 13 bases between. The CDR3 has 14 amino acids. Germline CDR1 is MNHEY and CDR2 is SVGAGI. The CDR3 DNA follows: TGTGCCAGCAGTTTCCGGGGTTGGGTCACTGAAGCTTTCTTT. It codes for CASSFRGWVTEAFF.

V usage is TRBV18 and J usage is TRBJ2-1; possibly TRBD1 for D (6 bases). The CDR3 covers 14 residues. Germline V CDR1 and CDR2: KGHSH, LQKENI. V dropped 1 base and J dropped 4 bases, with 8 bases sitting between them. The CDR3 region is CASSPLGQYNEQFF. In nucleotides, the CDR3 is TGTGCCAGCTCACCACTAGGACAGTACAATGAGCAGTTCTTC.

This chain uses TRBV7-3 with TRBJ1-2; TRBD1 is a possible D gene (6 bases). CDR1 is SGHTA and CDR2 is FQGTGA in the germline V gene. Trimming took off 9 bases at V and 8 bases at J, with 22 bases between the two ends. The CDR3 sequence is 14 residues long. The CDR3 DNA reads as TGTGCCAGTCCAACCCCGGATCCAGGGGAGGGCTACACCTTC. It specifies CASPTPDPGEGYTF.

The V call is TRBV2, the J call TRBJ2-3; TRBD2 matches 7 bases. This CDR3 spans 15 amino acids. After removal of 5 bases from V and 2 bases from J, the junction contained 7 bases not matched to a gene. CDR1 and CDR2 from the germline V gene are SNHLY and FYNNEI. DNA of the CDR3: TGTGCCAGCAGTTTACTAGCGCCGGACACAGATACGCAGTATTTT. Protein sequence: CASSLLAPDTDTQYF.

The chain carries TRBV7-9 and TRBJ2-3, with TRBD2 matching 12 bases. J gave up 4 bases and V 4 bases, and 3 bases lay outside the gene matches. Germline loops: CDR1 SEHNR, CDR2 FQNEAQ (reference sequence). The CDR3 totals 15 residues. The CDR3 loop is CASSSLAGGPDTQYF. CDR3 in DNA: TGTGCCAGCAGCTCTCTAGCGGGAGGGCCAGATACGCAGTATTTT.

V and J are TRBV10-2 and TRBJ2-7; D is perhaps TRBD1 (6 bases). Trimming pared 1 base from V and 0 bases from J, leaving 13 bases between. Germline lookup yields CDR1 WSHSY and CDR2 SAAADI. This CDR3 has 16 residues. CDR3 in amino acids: CASSELAGAPSYEQYF. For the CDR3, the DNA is TGCGCCAGCAGTGAGTTAGCAGGGGCCCCCTCCTACGAGCAGTACTTC.

The DNA for the CDR3 is TGTGCCAGCAGTTCCGAGGGCCGGGGACAGCGCAATGGCTACACCTTC. Its translation: CASSSEGRGQRNGYTF. This rearrangement joins TRBV6-5 to TRBJ1-2; 7 positions match TRBD1. The CDR3 spans 16 residues. V was pared by 4 bases and J by 6 bases, with 14 bases of the junction left unmatched. CDR1 and CDR2 (germline): MNHEY, SVGAGI.

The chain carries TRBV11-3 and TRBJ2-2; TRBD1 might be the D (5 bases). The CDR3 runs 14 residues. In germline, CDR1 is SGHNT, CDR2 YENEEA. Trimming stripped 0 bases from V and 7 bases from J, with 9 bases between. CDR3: CASSLDQGYGELFF. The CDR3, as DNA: TGTGCCAGCAGCTTAGACCAGGGCTACGGGGAGCTGTTTTTT.

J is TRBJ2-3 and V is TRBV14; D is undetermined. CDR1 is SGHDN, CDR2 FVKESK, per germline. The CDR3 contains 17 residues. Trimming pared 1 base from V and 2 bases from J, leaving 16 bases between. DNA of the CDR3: TGTGCCAGCAGCCAAGGCCGGAGATTAAAAACCACAGATACGCAGTATTTT. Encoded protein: CASSQGRRLKTTDTQYF.

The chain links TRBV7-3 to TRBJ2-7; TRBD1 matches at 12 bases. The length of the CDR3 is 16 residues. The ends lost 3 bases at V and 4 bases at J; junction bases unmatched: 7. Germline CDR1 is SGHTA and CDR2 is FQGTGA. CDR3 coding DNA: TGTGCCAGCAGCTTTTCCGGGACAGGGGGCATATACGAGCAGTACTTC. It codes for CASSFSGTGGIYEQYF.

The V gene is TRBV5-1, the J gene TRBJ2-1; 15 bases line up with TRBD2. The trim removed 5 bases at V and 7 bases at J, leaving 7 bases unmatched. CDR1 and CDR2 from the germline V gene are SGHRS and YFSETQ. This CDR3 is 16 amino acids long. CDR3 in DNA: TGCGCCAGCAGGCAACCCGGGACTAGCGGGAGGAATGAGCAGTTCTTC. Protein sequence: CASRQPGTSGRNEQFF.

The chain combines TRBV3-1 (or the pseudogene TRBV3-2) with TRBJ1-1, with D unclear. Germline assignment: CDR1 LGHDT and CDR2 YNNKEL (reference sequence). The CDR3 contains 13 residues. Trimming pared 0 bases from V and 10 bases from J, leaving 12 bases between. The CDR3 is CASSQDLERSAFF. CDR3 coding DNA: TGTGCCAGCAGCCAAGATCTAGAAAGGTCAGCTTTCTTT.

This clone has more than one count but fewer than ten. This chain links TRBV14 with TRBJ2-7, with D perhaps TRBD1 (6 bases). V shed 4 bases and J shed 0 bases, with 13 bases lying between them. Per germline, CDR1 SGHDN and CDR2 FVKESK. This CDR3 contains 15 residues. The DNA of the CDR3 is TGTGCCAGCAGCCGACGTCGGGACAACTCCTACGAGCAGTACTTC. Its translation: CASSRRRDNSYEQYF.

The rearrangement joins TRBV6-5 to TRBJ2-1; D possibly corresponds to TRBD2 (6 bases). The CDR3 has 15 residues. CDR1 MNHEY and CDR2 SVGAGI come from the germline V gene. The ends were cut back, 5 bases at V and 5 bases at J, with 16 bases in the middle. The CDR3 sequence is CASSREMGLNNEQFF. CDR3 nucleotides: TGTGCCAGCAGTCGCGAGATGGGACTTAACAATGAGCAGTTCTTC.